Presented here are 23 T cell receptor beta chains from one specimen sequenced in a study of blood T cells in healthy people across ages. Then a second PCR, running roughly 7 to 11 cycles, was carried out with a sample-barcoded 5' primer and a J-beta primer mix. TCRdb called the 5' RACE reads again in MiXCR, with one record for every CDR3 protein. The sample includes hundreds of thousands of distinct CDR3 sequences, roughly 60% seen only once; the top ten take about 20%. Sequenced sample: blood. The receptors come from a young man in good health.

The V gene is TRBV6-6, the J gene TRBJ1-1; TRBD1 is a possible D gene (5 bases). Trimming took off 10 bases at V and 0 bases at J, with 18 bases between the two ends. CDR1 is MNHNY and CDR2 is SVGAGI in the germline V gene (reference sequence). This CDR3 spans 15 amino acids. The CDR3 here is CATTQPVGVNTEAFF. DNA of the CDR3: TGTGCCACCACTCAACCGGTAGGGGTGAACACTGAAGCTTTCTTT.

V is TRBV3-1 and J is TRBJ2-6; D might be TRBD1 (5 bases). With 2 bases removed from V and 0 bases from J, the gap between germline ends came to 8 bases. The CDR3 has 16 amino acids. CDR1 is LGHDT and CDR2 is YNNKEL in the germline V gene (reference sequence). As DNA, the CDR3 is TGTGCCAGCAGCCAAAAGGGGTTCTCTGGGGCCAACGTCCTGACTTTC. It specifies CASSQKGFSGANVLTF.

The chain links TRBV20-1 to TRBJ2-2; TRBD1 agrees at 7 bases. Germline values: CDR1 DFQATT, CDR2 SNEGSKA (reference sequence). Trimming at V came to 2 bases and at J to 0 bases, leaving 9 bases not matched to a gene. This CDR3 has 17 residues. The CDR3 DNA is TGCAGTGCTAGACTCATGACCGGGACAGCGAACACCGGGGAGCTGTTTTTT. Translation: CSARLMTGTANTGELFF.

V and J are TRBV7-3 and TRBJ2-3; 8 nucleotides align to TRBD1. The CDR3 totals 15 residues. V shed 2 bases, J shed 6 bases, and the junction held 7 bases outside the gene matches. Germline V gives CDR1 SGHTA, CDR2 FQGTGA. CDR3: CASSLQGTGPDTQYF. In DNA form, the CDR3 reads TGTGCCAGCAGCTTACAGGGGACAGGCCCCGATACGCAGTATTTT.

This chain links TRBV29-1 with TRBJ2-7, with TRBD2 matching over 11 bases. Germline CDR1 SQVTM, CDR2 ANQGSEA. The CDR3 totals 12 residues. V lost 5 bases and J lost 8; bases outside the gene matches: 5. The CDR3 loop reads CSVWLAGGQQYF. CDR3 nucleotides: TGCAGCGTTTGGCTAGCGGGAGGCCAGCAGTACTTC.

The chain combines TRBV10-3 with TRBJ2-7; D gene ambiguous. There are 14 residues in the CDR3. Germline loops: CDR1 ENHRY, CDR2 SYGVKD. The ends were cut back, 3 bases at V and 5 bases at J, with 14 bases in the middle. This CDR3 is CAISENESQDEQYF. In nucleotides, the CDR3 is TGTGCCATCAGTGAAAATGAAAGTCAGGACGAGCAGTACTTC.

The V and J genes are TRBV2 and TRBJ2-1, with D perhaps matching TRBD1 (5 bases). The germline V gene encodes CDR1 SNHLY and CDR2 FYNNEI. The CDR3 runs 13 residues. V lost 8 bases and J 10 bases, leaving 18 bases between the germline ends. The CDR3 spells CASEVAGSIEQFF. CDR3 in DNA: TGTGCCAGCGAGGTGGCAGGGTCCATCGAGCAGTTCTTC. Supplemented by reference TRBV2 and TRBJ2-1, the full variable domain reads EPEVTQTPSHQVTQMGQEVILRCVPISNHLYFYWYRQILGQKVEFLVSFYNNEISEKSEIFDDQFSVERPDGSNFTLKIRSTKLEDSAMYFCASEVAGSIEQFFGPGTRLTVL.

The chain employs TRBV6-5 and TRBJ2-1; D remains unclear. Trimming pared 4 bases from V and 9 bases from J, leaving 22 bases between. This CDR3 has 16 amino acids. In germline, CDR1 is MNHEY, CDR2 SVGAGI. CDR3 DNA sequence: TGTGCCAGCAGTTTTAGGGCGGAACGCTGGTCGCGTGAGCAGTTCTTC. Translation gives CASSFRAERWSREQFF.

This sequence joins TRBV29-1 and TRBJ1-2, with a tentative D call TRBD1 (5 bases). The CDR3 is 12 amino acids. Trimming cost V 4 bases and J 2 bases, with 8 bases left between them. Germline V lookup: CDR1 SQVTM, CDR2 ANQGSEA. In nucleotides, the CDR3 is TGCAGCGTTGGGGAGGGGAACTATGGCTACACCTTC. It specifies CSVGEGNYGYTF. Complete variable domain (other parts from reference TRBV29-1 and TRBJ1-2): SAVISQKPSRDICQRGTSLTIQCQVDSQVTMMFWYRQQPGQSLTLIATANQGSEATYESGFVIDKFPISRPNLTFSTLTVSNMSPEDSSIYLCSVGEGNYGYTFGSGTRLTVV.

This clonotype was observed a handful of times. The chain's CDR3 is CASSRLAGGELRRDTQYF. The CDR3, as DNA: TGTGCCAGCAGTCGACTAGCGGGAGGGGAATTGAGGAGAGATACGCAGTATTTT. The chain links TRBV6-1 to TRBJ2-3; TRBD2 aligns across 14 bases. V lost 5 bases, J lost 5 bases, and 12 bases stayed unmatched. The CDR3 sequence is 18 residues long. Germline-derived CDR1 and CDR2 are MNHNS and SASEGT.

The chain is built from TRBV4-3 and TRBJ2-1, with 9 bases aligning to TRBD2. The trim removed 11 bases at V and 6 bases at J, leaving 8 bases unmatched. There are 13 residues in the CDR3. Germline V gene sequence: CDR1 LGHNA, CDR2 YSLEER. CDR3: CAAGREGFNEQFF. The CDR3 DNA reads as TGCGCCGCAGGGCGGGAGGGATTCAATGAGCAGTTCTTC.

The chain employs TRBV4-2 and TRBJ2-1, with 10 bases identical to TRBD2. The germline V gene encodes CDR1 LGHNA and CDR2 YNFKEQ. The CDR3 runs to 17 residues. V lost 0 bases, J lost 8 bases, and 10 bases stayed unmatched. The CDR3 protein is CASSQDPSGRRRDEQFF. DNA for the CDR3: TGTGCCAGCAGCCAAGACCCTAGCGGGAGACGGAGGGATGAGCAGTTCTTC.

This clonotype has a handful of counts. This chain links TRBV10-3 with TRBJ1-2; TRBD1 might be the D (6 bases). The ends were cut back, 0 bases at V and 2 bases at J, with 25 bases in the middle. This CDR3 is built from 20 residues. Germline-derived CDR1 and CDR2 are ENHRY and SYGVKD. The CDR3 nucleotides read TGTGCCATCAGTGAGTCGAGTGGGGGGGCTAGCCCCCGAAGGAACTATGGCTACACCTTC. This sequence encodes CAISESSGGASPRRNYGYTF.

In its sample, this clonotype was seen a few times. The gene calls are TRBV7-2 and TRBJ1-2; 7 bases are shared with TRBD1. J lost 5 bases, V lost 5 bases, and 8 bases had no gene match. Germline loops: CDR1 SGHTA, CDR2 FQGNSA. CDR3 length: 14 amino acids. CDR3 in DNA: TGTGCCAGCAGCGCAAGACAGGGAGCATATGGCTACACCTTC. Amino acids: CASSARQGAYGYTF. The variable domain in full, with the rest retrieved from reference TRBV7-2 and TRBJ1-2, is GAGVSQSPSNKVTEKGKDVELRCDPISGHTALYWYRQSLGQGLEFLIYFQGNSAPDKSGLPSDRFSAERTGGSVSTLTIQRTQQEDSAVYLCASSARQGAYGYTFGSGTRLTVV.

V usage is TRBV19 and J usage is TRBJ2-7; D may be TRBD1 (5 bases). Germline CDR1 reads LNHDA; CDR2 reads SQIVND (reference sequence). V lost 5 bases and J 4 bases, leaving 12 bases between the germline ends. CDR3 size: 13 residues. The CDR3 nucleotides are TGTGCCAGTAGTGCACAAGACAGTTACGAGCAGTACTTC. Its protein product is CASSAQDSYEQYF.

The rearrangement uses TRBV11-1 and TRBJ2-4; possibly TRBD1 or TRBD2 for D (5 bases each). The ends were cut back, 2 bases at V and 0 bases at J, with 14 bases in the middle. The CDR3 sequence is 17 residues long. Germline CDR1 is SGHAT and CDR2 is FQDESV (reference sequence). CDR3 sequence: CASSLTRDPLAKNIQYF. The DNA of the CDR3 is TGTGCCAGCAGCTTAACCAGGGACCCTTTAGCCAAAAACATTCAGTACTTC. The full variable domain, with the rest looked up from reference TRBV11-1 and TRBJ2-4, is EAEVAQSPRYKITEKSQAVAFWCDPISGHATLYWYRQILGQGPELLVQFQDESVVDDSQLPKDRFSAERLKGVDSTLKIQPAELGDSAMYLCASSLTRDPLAKNIQYFGAGTRLSVL.

This clonotype was seen once. Here the CDR3 reads CATSRDPGASYEQFF. The CDR3 DNA reads TGTGCCACCAGCAGAGACCCGGGGGCGTCATATGAGCAGTTCTTC. This sequence joins TRBV15 and TRBJ2-1, with D perhaps being TRBD1 or TRBD2 (6 bases each). Per the germline V gene, CDR1 is LNHNV and CDR2 is YYDKDF (reference sequence). Deletions cut 0 bases from V and 8 bases from J, with 14 bases between. The CDR3 consists of 15 residues.

The rearrangement joins TRBV20-1 to TRBJ2-4; D might be TRBD1 (6 bases). The DNA matches TRBJ2-7 better at its end, which makes the J call doubtful. CDR3 size: 13 residues. Per germline, CDR1 DFQATT and CDR2 SNEGSKA (reference sequence). The CDR3 is CSAQQGEWFEQYF. The CDR3 DNA reads as TGCAGTGCTCAACAGGGAGAATGGTTCGAGCAGTACTTC.

This clonotype was picked up many times. The chain uses TRBV5-1 and TRBJ2-7, with D uncertain. V lost 0 bases, J lost 0 bases, and 7 bases lay in between. Germline CDR1 and CDR2: SGHRS and YFSETQ. The CDR3 is 14 amino acids. The CDR3 DNA sequence: TGCGCCAGCAGCTTGGAACCGAACTCCTACGAGCAGTACTTC. It yields the protein CASSLEPNSYEQYF.

This clonotype showed up just once. The chain employs TRBV2 and TRBJ2-7; D perhaps matches TRBD2 (7 bases). This CDR3 contains 16 residues. V was shortened by 0 bases and J by 3 bases, with 15 bases between the two germline ends. Germline CDR1 is SNHLY and CDR2 is FYNNEI. CDR3 DNA sequence: TGTGCCAGCAGTGAAGCTCGGGGGGCCTATATCTACGAGCAGTACTTC. Its translation is CASSEARGAYIYEQYF.

The V gene is TRBV7-2, the J gene TRBJ2-7, with D perhaps TRBD2 (7 bases). V was cut by 3 bases and J by 2 bases, with 11 bases left in between. Germline V gene data show CDR1 as SGHTA and CDR2 as FQGNSA. The CDR3 totals 14 residues. The DNA for the CDR3 is TGTGCCAGCAGCTTTTACGGGGGGCCCTACGAGCAGTACTTC. This encodes CASSFYGGPYEQYF.

This rearrangement joins TRBV29-1 to TRBJ2-7, with 8 nucleotides matching TRBD1. The V gene end was trimmed by 5 bases and the J gene end by 7 bases; junction bases not matched to a gene: 16. The CDR3 loop spans 15 amino acids. Germline V gene sequence: CDR1 SQVTM, CDR2 ANQGSEA. DNA for the CDR3: TGCAGCGTTTTGGCGGGACAGGCCCAATACAATGAGCAGTACTTC. Translation gives CSVLAGQAQYNEQYF.

This clonotype has more than one count but fewer than ten. This sequence joins TRBV4-2 and TRBJ2-5, with unresolved D. Trimming took 3 bases from V and 0 from J, leaving 8 bases between them. The CDR3 covers 14 residues. The germline V gene encodes CDR1 LGHNA and CDR2 YNFKEQ. The DNA for the CDR3 is TGTGCCAGCAGCCAGACTCAGTACCAAGAGACCCAGTACTTC. Its protein product is CASSQTQYQETQYF.